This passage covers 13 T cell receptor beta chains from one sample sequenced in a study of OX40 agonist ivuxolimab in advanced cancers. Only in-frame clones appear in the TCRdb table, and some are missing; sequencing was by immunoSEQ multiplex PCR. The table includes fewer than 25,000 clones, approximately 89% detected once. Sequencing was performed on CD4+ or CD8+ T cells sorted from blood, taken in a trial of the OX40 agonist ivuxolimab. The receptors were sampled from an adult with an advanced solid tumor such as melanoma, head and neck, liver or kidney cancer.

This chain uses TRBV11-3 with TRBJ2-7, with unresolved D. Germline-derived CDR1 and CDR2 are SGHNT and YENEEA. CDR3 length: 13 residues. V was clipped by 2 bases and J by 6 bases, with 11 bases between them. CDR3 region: CASSLLPPGEQYF. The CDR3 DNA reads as TGTGCCAGCAGCTTACTACCGCCAGGCGAGCAGTACTTC.

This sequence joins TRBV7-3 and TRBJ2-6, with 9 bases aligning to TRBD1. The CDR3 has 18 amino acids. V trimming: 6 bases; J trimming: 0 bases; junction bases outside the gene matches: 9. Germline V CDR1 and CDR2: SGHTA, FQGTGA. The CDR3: CASRLGGTGFSGANVLTF. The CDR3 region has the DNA TGTGCCAGCAGACTTGGAGGGACAGGGTTCTCTGGGGCCAACGTCCTGACTTTC. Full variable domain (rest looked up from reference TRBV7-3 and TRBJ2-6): GAGVSQTPSNKVTEKGKYVELRCDPISGHTALYWYRQSLGQGPEFLIYFQGTGAADDSGLPNDRFFAVRPEGSVSTLKIQRTERGDSAVYLCASRLGGTGFSGANVLTFGAGSRLTVL.

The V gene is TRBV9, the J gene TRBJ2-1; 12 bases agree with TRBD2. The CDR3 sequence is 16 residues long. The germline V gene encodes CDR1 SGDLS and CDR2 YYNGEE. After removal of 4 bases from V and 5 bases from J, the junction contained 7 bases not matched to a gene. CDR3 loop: CASSRGLAGFDNEQFF. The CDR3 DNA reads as TGTGCCAGCAGCCGCGGACTAGCGGGATTTGACAATGAGCAGTTCTTC.

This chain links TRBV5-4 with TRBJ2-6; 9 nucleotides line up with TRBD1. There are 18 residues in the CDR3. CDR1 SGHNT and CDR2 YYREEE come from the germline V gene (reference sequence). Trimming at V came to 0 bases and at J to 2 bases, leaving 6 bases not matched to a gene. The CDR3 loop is CASSLGLGTGPGANVLTF. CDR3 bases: TGTGCCAGCAGCTTGGGTTTAGGGACAGGGCCTGGGGCCAACGTCCTGACTTTC.

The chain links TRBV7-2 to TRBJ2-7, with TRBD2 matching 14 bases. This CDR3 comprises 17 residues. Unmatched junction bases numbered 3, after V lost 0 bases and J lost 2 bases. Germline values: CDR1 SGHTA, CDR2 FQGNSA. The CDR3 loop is CASSLAGTSGSTYEQYF. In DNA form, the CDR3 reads TGTGCCAGCAGCTTAGCCGGGACTAGCGGGAGCACCTACGAGCAGTACTTC.

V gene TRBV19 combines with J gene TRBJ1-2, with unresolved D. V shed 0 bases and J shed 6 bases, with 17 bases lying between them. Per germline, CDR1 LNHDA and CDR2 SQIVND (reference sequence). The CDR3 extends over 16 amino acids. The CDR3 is CASSIDYPTERNGYTF. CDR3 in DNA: TGTGCCAGTAGTATAGATTACCCCACGGAACGGAATGGCTACACCTTC.

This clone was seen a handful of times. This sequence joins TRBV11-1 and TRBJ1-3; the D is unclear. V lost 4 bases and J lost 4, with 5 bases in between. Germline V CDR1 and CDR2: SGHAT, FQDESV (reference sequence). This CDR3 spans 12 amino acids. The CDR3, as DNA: TGTGCCAGCAGCTCGATCGGAAACACCATATATTTT. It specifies CASSSIGNTIYF.

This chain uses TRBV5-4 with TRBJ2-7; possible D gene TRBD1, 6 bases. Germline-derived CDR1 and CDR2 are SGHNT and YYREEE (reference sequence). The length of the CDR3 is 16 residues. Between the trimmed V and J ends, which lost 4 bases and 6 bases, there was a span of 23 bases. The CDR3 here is CASSTGTGTVLSEQYF. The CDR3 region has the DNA TGTGCCAGCAGCACAGGGACCGGGACGGTCTTAAGCGAGCAGTACTTC.

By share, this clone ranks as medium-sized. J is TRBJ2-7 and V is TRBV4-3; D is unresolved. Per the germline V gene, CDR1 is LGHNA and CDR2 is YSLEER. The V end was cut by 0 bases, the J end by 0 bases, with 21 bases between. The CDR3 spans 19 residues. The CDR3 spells CASSQDYGQDALLSYEQYF. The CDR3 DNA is TGCGCCAGCAGCCAAGATTACGGCCAGGACGCTCTACTCTCCTACGAGCAGTACTTC.

CDR3 region: CASRRELDREETQYF. DNA for the CDR3: TGTGCCAGCAGAAGAGAACTTGACAGGGAGGAGACCCAGTACTTC. The genes are TRBV6-8 and TRBJ2-5; 7 bases fit TRBD1. The CDR3 sequence is 15 residues long. The trim removed 6 bases at V and 5 bases at J, leaving 12 bases unmatched. Germline lookup yields CDR1 MNHGY and CDR2 SAAAGT.

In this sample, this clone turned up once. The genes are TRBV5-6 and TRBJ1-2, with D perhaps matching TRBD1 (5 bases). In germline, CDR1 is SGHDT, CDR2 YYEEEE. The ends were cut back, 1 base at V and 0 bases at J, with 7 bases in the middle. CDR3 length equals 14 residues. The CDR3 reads CASSLRGANYGYTF. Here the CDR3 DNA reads TGTGCCAGCAGCTTGAGGGGAGCTAACTATGGCTACACCTTC.

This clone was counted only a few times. The CDR3 loop reads CASSLGDSRDEQFF. Written as DNA, the CDR3 is TGTGCCAGCAGCTTAGGGGACAGTCGCGATGAGCAGTTCTTC. The chain links TRBV7-9 to TRBJ2-1; 7 bases are shared with TRBD1. V lost 1 base to trimming and J lost 8 bases; unmatched junction nucleotides: 5. The CDR3 is 14 amino acids. Germline V lookup: CDR1 SEHNR, CDR2 FQNEAQ (reference sequence).

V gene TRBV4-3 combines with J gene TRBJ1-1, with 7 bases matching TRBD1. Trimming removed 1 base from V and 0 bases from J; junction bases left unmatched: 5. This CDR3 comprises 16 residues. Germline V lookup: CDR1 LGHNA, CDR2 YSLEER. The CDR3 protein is CASSQVQGGMNTEAFF. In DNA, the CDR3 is TGCGCCAGCAGCCAAGTCCAGGGGGGCATGAACACTGAAGCTTTCTTT.